The subject of this entry is one T cell receptor (beta chain). The assay was immunoSEQ multiplex PCR, and TCRdb's table has in-frame clones only and misses some. This sample yields 250,000 to 300,000 clones, of which approximately 85% are seen a single time; around 1% belongs to the top ten. The record originates from a study of blood T cell repertoires in COVID-19. Study details: Spain, Italy and the United States supplied samples that represented acute and convalescent COVID-19. From T cells, B-cell-depleted T cells, or PBMCs came the material, which was cDNA or gDNA.

Input material: PBMCs or T cells enriched from blood (not recorded which). This clonotype was obtained from a woman under 40 who had recovered from COVID-19.

This chain's CDR3 is CASSPRLLAGVGNEQFF. The CDR3 DNA reads TGCGCCAGCAGCCCGAGACTCCTAGCGGGAGTAGGCAATGAGCAGTTCTTC. The chain links TRBV4-1 to TRBJ2-1; 10 bases are a match to TRBD2. Trimming removed 4 bases from V and 6 bases from J; junction bases left unmatched: 12. Germline V gene lookup returns CDR1 MGHRA and CDR2 YSYEKL. The CDR3 has 17 amino acids.